A few counts support the clone carrying this TCR beta chain. Its antigen is unidentified. This sample was included in a study of T cell responses to AZD1222 COVID-19 vaccine. Study results and caveats: CD4 TCRs covered the whole spike, strongest at regions 160-218 and 743-854.

Assay used: immunoSEQ multiplex PCR; TCRdb lists only in-frame clones, some missing. The sample holds some 100,000 clones, 65% to 90% seen once. Germline-derived CDR1 and CDR2 are MNHEY and SMNVEV (reference sequence). Trimming removed 1 base from V and 1 base from J, with 10 bases in between. The length of the CDR3 is 15 residues. The clonotype originates from an adult in good health. The material was peripheral blood, obtained on day 0 of AZD1222 vaccination. The J gene is TRBJ1-1, the V gene TRBV27; perhaps TRBD1 as D (5 bases). The CDR3, as DNA: TGTGCCAGCAGTTTATTTGCGGGGCCGAACACTGAAGCTTTCTTT. It yields the protein CASSLFAGPNTEAFF.